These 27 T cell receptor beta chains originate from one sample sequenced in a study of T cells after yellow fever vaccination. TCRdb itself ran the 5' RACE reads through MiXCR, one entry per CDR3 protein. Of 70,000 or so distinct CDR3 sequences in the sample, approximately 5.9% were seen once. The material was CD4+ T cells sorted from PBMCs, obtained roughly 15 days after the first yellow fever vaccination. These receptors were taken from a man aged 18 to 35 who received the YFV17D yellow fever vaccine.

This clonotype was detected ten times or more. This chain links TRBV28 with TRBJ2-5; 12 positions match TRBD2. Germline CDR1 MDHEN, CDR2 SYDVKM. V lost 6 bases, J lost 5 bases, and 16 bases stayed unmatched. The CDR3 totals 18 residues. The CDR3 DNA is TGTGCCAGCAGCACCATCAGGACTAGCGGGGCCAGGGGGGAGACCCAGTACTTC. Protein sequence: CASSTIRTSGARGETQYF.

This clonotype was seen many times. This chain uses TRBV6-5 with TRBJ1-5; the D gene is possibly TRBD1 (6 bases). There are 14 residues in the CDR3. Germline assignment: CDR1 MNHEY and CDR2 SVGAGI. Deletions cut 9 bases from V and 3 bases from J, with 15 bases between. The CDR3 sequence is CARATRGANQPQHF. The DNA of the CDR3 is TGTGCCAGAGCAACTCGGGGGGCCAATCAGCCCCAGCATTTT.

In its sample, this clonotype was seen many times. The chain recombines TRBV7-2 with TRBJ2-5; no clear D gene. Germline CDR1 SGHTA, CDR2 FQGNSA. The length of the CDR3 is 12 residues. V lost 5 bases to trimming and J lost 5 bases, with 9 bases between them. The CDR3 protein is CASSTSGETQYF. The CDR3 DNA follows: TGTGCCAGCAGCACCTCCGGGGAGACCCAGTACTTC.

This clonotype is deemed medium-sized. The chain carries TRBV20-1 and TRBJ2-7; possibly TRBD1 for D (5 bases). The CDR3 consists of 12 residues. The germline V gene encodes CDR1 DFQATT and CDR2 SNEGSKA (reference sequence). V was shortened by 4 bases and J by 5 bases, with 12 bases between the two germline ends. The CDR3 DNA reads TGCAGTGCTAAGGGCAGGGTAGACGAGCAGTACTTC. Its translation: CSAKGRVDEQYF.

This clonotype was found many times. The rearrangement uses TRBV5-6 and TRBJ2-1; unclear D gene. CDR1 and CDR2 (germline): SGHDT, YYEEEE. The CDR3 consists of 16 residues. The V end was cut by 0 bases, the J end by 2 bases, with 12 bases between. The CDR3 nucleotides read TGTGCCAGCAGCTTGGCCAAGGGATCCACCTACAATGAGCAGTTCTTC. This codes for CASSLAKGSTYNEQFF.

This clonotype was counted at least ten times. The J gene is TRBJ2-6, the V gene TRBV7-9; 7 bases match TRBD1. The CDR3 is made up of 20 amino acids. From germline, CDR1 is SEHNR and CDR2 FQNEAQ (reference sequence). V trimming: 5 bases; J trimming: 0 bases; junction bases outside the gene matches: 16. The CDR3 loop is CASSRIGQATRASGANVLTF. CDR3 bases: TGTGCCAGCAGCCGAATCGGACAGGCAACTAGGGCCTCTGGGGCCAACGTCCTGACTTTC. Together with reference TRBV7-9 and TRBJ2-6, the CDR3 gives the full variable domain: DTGVSQNPRHKITKRGQNVTFRCDPISEHNRLYWYRQTLGQGPEFLTYFQNEAQLEKSRLLSDRFSAERPKGSFSTLEIQRTEQGDSAMYLCASSRIGQATRASGANVLTFGAGSRLTVL.

There are a few counts of this clonotype. CDR3 region: CASSLWTRTLNYGYTF. The CDR3 coding sequence is TGTGCCAGCAGTTTATGGACAAGGACACTGAACTATGGCTACACCTTC. The chain has TRBV28 and TRBJ1-2, with D tentatively TRBD1 (5 bases). Germline V gene lookup returns CDR1 MDHEN and CDR2 SYDVKM. V gave up 0 bases and J gave up 2 bases, with 13 bases separating them. The CDR3 has 16 amino acids.

This clonotype was seen many times. DNA of the CDR3: TGTGCCAGCAGCTTGGTAGTGAGCACAGATACGCAGTATTTT. Its translation: CASSLVVSTDTQYF. The J gene is TRBJ2-3, the V gene TRBV5-6; D gene uncertain. This CDR3 is built from 14 residues. The germline gives CDR1 SGHDT, CDR2 YYEEEE. V shed 0 bases and J shed 0 bases, with 5 bases lying between them.

This clonotype was picked up many times. The chain couples TRBV5-1 to TRBJ2-7; 7 bases fit TRBD1. The V gene's germline CDR1 is SGHRS and CDR2 YFSETQ. The CDR3 is 14 amino acids. After removal of 4 bases from V and 5 bases from J, the junction contained 9 bases not matched to a gene. Written as DNA, the CDR3 is TGCGCCAGCAGCCTGACAGGGCTCAAGGACGAGCAGTACGTC. Its translation is CASSLTGLKDEQYV.

This clonotype was seen many times. The V call is TRBV11-2, the J call TRBJ2-5, with a tentative D call TRBD1 (7 bases). The CDR3 sequence is 17 residues long. V was cut by 0 bases and J by 4 bases, with 18 bases left in between. Germline values: CDR1 SGHAT, CDR2 FQNNGV. The DNA for the CDR3 is TGTGCCAGCAGCTTAGATGCGGTAGGAGGGGGCGGAGAGACCCAGTACTTC. The encoded protein is CASSLDAVGGGGETQYF.

This clonotype was observed at least ten times. The gene calls are TRBV12-3 or TRBV12-4 and TRBJ2-7, with a weak D call TRBD1 (6 bases). The CDR3 covers 14 residues. V dropped 6 bases and J dropped 0 bases, with 12 bases sitting between them. CDR3 protein: CASSFGQSSYEQYF. CDR3 DNA: TGTGCCAGCAGCTTTGGACAGTCCTCCTACGAGCAGTACTTC.

The table lists this clonotype with many counts. This CDR3 is CASSLLVRGGDTQYF. Written as DNA, the CDR3 is TGTGCCAGCAGCTTGCTCGTTCGGGGTGGCGATACGCAGTATTTT. The chain has TRBV5-5 and TRBJ2-3, with a weak D call TRBD2 (5 bases). The CDR3 covers 15 residues. Germline values: CDR1 SGHKS, CDR2 YYEKEE (reference sequence). V lost 1 base, J lost 6 bases, and 15 bases lay in between. Based on the CDR3 plus reference TRBV5-5 and TRBJ2-3, the full variable domain is DAGVTQSPTHLIKTRGQQVTLRCSPISGHKSVSWYQQVLGQGPQFIFQYYEKEERGRGNFPDRFSARQFPNYSSELNVNALLLGDSALYLCASSLLVRGGDTQYFGPGTRLTVL.

This clonotype was seen many times. The chain carries TRBV4-2 and TRBJ1-2; no reliable D call. With 4 bases removed from V and 4 bases from J, the gap between germline ends came to 10 bases. The CDR3 length is 13 residues. Germline values: CDR1 LGHNA, CDR2 YNFKEQ. CDR3 region: CASSRSDSYGYTF. For the CDR3, the DNA is TGTGCCAGCAGCCGGTCCGACTCCTATGGCTACACCTTC.

With respect to this clonotype: Given a much more abundant clone one base away, this may be a read error. The chain has TRBV18 and TRBJ2-5; D remains ambiguous. CDR1 is KGHSH, CDR2 LQKENI, per germline. The CDR3 sequence is 13 residues long. For the CDR3, the DNA is TGTGCCAGCTCAGCAGCAGTCCAAGGGACCCAGTACTTC. This sequence encodes CASSAAVQGTQYF.

V is TRBV5-1 and J is TRBJ2-2; TRBD1 aligns across 9 bases. The CDR3 is 14 residues long. V gave up 4 bases and J gave up 11 bases; unmatched junction bases: 9. The germline gives CDR1 SGHRS, CDR2 YFSETQ. The CDR3 is CASSKGQGSGELFF. CDR3 DNA: TGCGCCAGCAGCAAGGGACAGGGTTCAGGAGAGCTGTTTTTT.

There are a few counts of this clonotype. This chain uses TRBV7-6 with TRBJ2-5; D gene ambiguous. The CDR3 contains 13 residues. Germline CDR1 is SGHVS and CDR2 is FNYEAQ. V lost 4 bases and J 5 bases, leaving 11 bases between the germline ends. CDR3 in amino acids: CASSSYKDETQYF. Here the CDR3 DNA reads TGTGCCAGCAGCTCCTACAAGGATGAGACCCAGTACTTC.

This clonotype has at least ten counts. J is TRBJ1-3 and V is TRBV5-1, with D possibly being TRBD1 (5 bases). From germline, CDR1 is SGHRS and CDR2 YFSETQ. The CDR3 runs 19 residues. V was cut by 0 bases and J by 0 bases, with 19 bases left in between. The CDR3 bases are TGCGCCAGCAGCTTGGTTTCCCCGAGGCAGGGACTCTCTGGAAACACCATATATTTT. It specifies CASSLVSPRQGLSGNTIYF.

This clonotype has at least ten counts. The chain couples TRBV20-1 to TRBJ1-2; TRBD1 matches at 7 bases. Germline trimming cut 5 bases from V and 3 bases from J; bases unmatched to any gene: 3. This CDR3 region has 12 residues. Looked up from germline, CDR1 is DFQATT and CDR2 is SNEGSKA (reference sequence). The DNA of the CDR3 is TGCAGTGCTCCCAGGGGGGACTATGGCTACACCTTC. Translating gives CSAPRGDYGYTF.

In the case of this clonotype: Germline and junction disagree at one end, which may indicate a read error. The rearrangement uses TRBV4-2 and TRBJ2-5, with TRBD2 matching 10 bases. This CDR3 comprises 18 residues. Germline V gene data show CDR1 as LGHNA and CDR2 as YNFKEQ. Here the CDR3 reads CARSPAILWTSGRETQYF. DNA for the CDR3: TGTGCCAGGAGCCCCGCGATCCTCTGGACTAGCGGACGGGAGACCCAGTACTTC.

This clonotype occurred many times. The rearrangement links TRBV5-1 to TRBJ1-6, with D hard to call. In germline, CDR1 is SGHRS, CDR2 YFSETQ. The CDR3 length is 15 residues. V dropped 0 bases and J dropped 7 bases, with 11 bases sitting between them. CDR3 residues: CASSLVSPGNSPLHF. The CDR3 bases are TGCGCCAGCAGCTTGGTCTCTCCGGGAAATTCACCCCTCCACTTT.

This clonotype was seen at least ten times. The chain uses TRBV5-6 and TRBJ1-2, with D perhaps matching TRBD1 (5 bases). Per the germline V gene, CDR1 is SGHDT and CDR2 is YYEEEE. CDR3 length: 13 amino acids. With 4 bases removed from V and 6 bases from J, the gap between germline ends came to 13 bases. The CDR3 nucleotides are TGTGCCAGCAGCGGGGCGTGGCGGGATGGCTACACCTTC. It specifies CASSGAWRDGYTF.

This clonotype was picked up many times. The chain uses TRBV2 and TRBJ2-1; maybe TRBD1 (5 bases). Per germline, CDR1 SNHLY and CDR2 FYNNEI. V was trimmed by 6 bases and J by 4 bases, leaving 10 bases between them. This CDR3 is 13 amino acids long. CDR3 residues: CASRATDYNEQFF. In nucleotides, the CDR3 is TGTGCCAGCAGGGCGACAGATTACAATGAGCAGTTCTTC.

This clonotype has at least ten counts. The V and J genes are TRBV20-1 and TRBJ1-2; D gene uncertain. Per germline, CDR1 DFQATT and CDR2 SNEGSKA (reference sequence). The CDR3 is made up of 14 amino acids. V gave up 4 bases and J gave up 3 bases, with 15 bases separating them. This CDR3 is CSATPSGSYYGYTF. Here the CDR3 DNA reads TGCAGTGCTACCCCCAGTGGGAGTTACTATGGCTACACCTTC.

This clonotype was seen more than once but under ten times. V usage is TRBV7-4 and J usage is TRBJ1-5; 9 bases fit TRBD1. CDR1 is SGHVT and CDR2 is SQSDAQ in the germline V gene. V was pared by 6 bases and J by 2 bases, with 17 bases of the junction left unmatched. The CDR3 runs 19 residues. The chain's CDR3 is CASRRQTGGPPGGNQPQHF. As DNA, the CDR3 is TGTGCCAGCAGAAGACAGACAGGGGGACCTCCTGGGGGCAATCAGCCCCAGCATTTT.

This clonotype was detected ten times or more. The chain has TRBV6-1 and TRBJ2-7, with 7 positions matching TRBD1. Germline CDR1 reads MNHNS; CDR2 reads SASEGT. The CDR3 is 13 amino acids. V was pared by 6 bases and J by 6 bases, with 8 bases of the junction left unmatched. This chain's CDR3 is CASSAQGTSEQYF. The CDR3 DNA follows: TGTGCCAGCAGCGCACAGGGGACGTCCGAGCAGTACTTC.

This clonotype showed up many times. CDR3 residues: CASSLPLGDQTSYEQYF. As DNA, the CDR3 is TGTGCCAGCAGCCTACCACTGGGGGACCAAACCTCCTACGAGCAGTACTTC. The chain links TRBV11-1 to TRBJ2-7; the D gene could be TRBD1 or TRBD2 (5 bases each). This CDR3 region has 17 residues. Germline assignment: CDR1 SGHAT and CDR2 FQDESV (reference sequence). Trimming removed 5 bases from V and 0 bases from J, with 20 bases in between.

This clonotype has at least ten counts. CDR3 region: CASSVDRSDQPQHF. The DNA for the CDR3 is TGTGCCAGCAGTGTGGACAGGTCCGACCAGCCCCAGCATTTT. V and J are TRBV12-3 or TRBV12-4 and TRBJ1-5; TRBD1 matches at 7 bases. The junction had 8 bases not matched to a gene; V was cut back by 5 bases and J by 7 bases. The CDR3 covers 14 residues.